The clone carrying this T cell receptor (beta chain) was observed a few times. The CDR3 extends over 17 amino acids. V was cut by 3 bases and J by 3 bases, with 21 bases left in between. The V gene's germline CDR1 is KGHSH and CDR2 LQKENI. Authors' data handling: Counting gave a median of around 100,000 TCRs per sample, with values ranging from about 23,224 to 700,000. TCRdb processed the RACE reads anew with MiXCR; each CDR3 protein has one entry. TCRdb, not the original authors, processed these V and J calls. Among 75,000 to 100,000 distinct CDR3 sequences listed, under 15% were seen once. Time point denoted: patch test 1, 2 weeks after DPC sensitization. Noted treatment: therapeutic diphenylcyclopropenone sensitization with weekly scalp DPC. Every patch test was put on after a blood sample was taken. The sample originates from a study of human T cells and chemical hapten exposure. Background on the study: A 2 cm by 2 cm inner upper arm patch received 2% DPC for sensitization. Slight differences in pooled library volume were the main source of varying TCR yields across samples.

This specimen was whole blood, taken in connection with sensitization to the hapten diphenylcyclopropenone (DPC). The sequence derives from a woman aged 40 to 50 with alopecia areata. Some clones in this sample may be carry-over from other donors' samples. The chain uses TRBV18 and TRBJ2-7; no firm D call. CDR3 in amino acids: CASSPAVGRATFYEQYF. The CDR3 bases are TGTGCCAGCTCACCGGCGGTCGGCAGAGCAACCTTCTACGAGCAGTACTTC.